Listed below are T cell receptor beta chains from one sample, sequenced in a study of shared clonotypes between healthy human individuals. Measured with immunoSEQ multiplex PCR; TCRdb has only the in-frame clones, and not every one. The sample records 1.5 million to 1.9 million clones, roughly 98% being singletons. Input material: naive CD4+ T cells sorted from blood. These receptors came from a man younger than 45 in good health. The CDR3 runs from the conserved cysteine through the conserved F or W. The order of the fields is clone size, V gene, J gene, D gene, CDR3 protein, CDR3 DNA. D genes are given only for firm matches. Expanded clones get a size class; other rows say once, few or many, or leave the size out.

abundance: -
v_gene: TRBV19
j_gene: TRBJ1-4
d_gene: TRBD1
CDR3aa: CASSGTGRNEKLFF
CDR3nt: TGTGCCAGTAGCGGGACAGGGAGGAATGAAAAACTGTTTTTT

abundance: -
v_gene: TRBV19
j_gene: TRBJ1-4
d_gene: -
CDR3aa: CASRLQQGWGKDEKLFF
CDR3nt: TGTGCCAGTAGGTTACAACAGGGTTGGGGCAAAGATGAAAAACTGTTTTTT

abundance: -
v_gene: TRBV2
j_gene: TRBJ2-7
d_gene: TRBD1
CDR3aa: CASRRDSTYEQYF
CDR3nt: TGTGCCAGCAGACGGGACAGTACCTACGAGCAGTACTTC

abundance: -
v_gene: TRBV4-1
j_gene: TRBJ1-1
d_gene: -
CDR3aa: CASSQVGGRRNTEAFF
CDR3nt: TGCGCCAGCAGCCAAGTAGGCGGACGAAGGAACACTGAAGCTTTCTTT

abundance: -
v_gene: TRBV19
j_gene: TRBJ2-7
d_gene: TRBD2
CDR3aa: CATSSGREPYEQYF
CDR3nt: TGTGCCACGTCGAGCGGGAGGGAACCCTACGAGCAGTACTTC

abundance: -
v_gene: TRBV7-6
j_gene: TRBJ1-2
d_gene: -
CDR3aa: CASSFGSVGGYTF
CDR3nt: TGTGCCAGCAGCTTCGGCTCTGTGGGCGGCTACACCTTC

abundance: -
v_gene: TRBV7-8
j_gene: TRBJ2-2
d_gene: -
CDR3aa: CASSFSLVSGELFF
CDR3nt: TGTGCCAGCAGCTTTTCACTAGTCTCCGGGGAGCTGTTTTTT

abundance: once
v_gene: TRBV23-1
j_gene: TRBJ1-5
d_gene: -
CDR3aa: CASSQSIRDGNQPQHF
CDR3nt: TGCGCCAGCAGTCAATCTATCCGGGACGGCAATCAGCCCCAGCATTTT

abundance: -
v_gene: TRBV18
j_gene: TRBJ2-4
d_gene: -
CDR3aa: CASSPPGGGRDIQYF
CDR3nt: TGTGCCAGCTCACCACCAGGTGGGGGAAGGGACATTCAGTACTTC

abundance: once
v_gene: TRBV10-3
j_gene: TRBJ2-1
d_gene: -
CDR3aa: CAISETQSYNEQFF
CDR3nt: TGTGCCATCAGTGAGACACAATCCTACAATGAGCAGTTCTTC

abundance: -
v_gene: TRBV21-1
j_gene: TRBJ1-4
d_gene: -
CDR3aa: CASSKRRGGEKLFF
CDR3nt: TGTGCCAGCAGCAAACGCAGGGGGGGAGAAAAACTGTTTTTT

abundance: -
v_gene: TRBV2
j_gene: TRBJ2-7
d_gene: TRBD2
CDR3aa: CASSARSPAGAAYEQYF
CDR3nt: TGTGCCAGCAGTGCTCGGAGCCCCGCGGGAGCTGCTTACGAGCAGTACTTC

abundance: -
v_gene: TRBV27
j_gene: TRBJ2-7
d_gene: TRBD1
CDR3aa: CASSRTGAVRMYF
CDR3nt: TGTGCCAGCAGCCGGACAGGGGCCGTCCGGATGTACTTC

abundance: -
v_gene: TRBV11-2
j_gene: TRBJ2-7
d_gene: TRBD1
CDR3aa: CASSQSRDRAYEQYF
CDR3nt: TGTGCCAGCAGCCAGTCCCGGGACAGAGCCTACGAGCAGTACTTC

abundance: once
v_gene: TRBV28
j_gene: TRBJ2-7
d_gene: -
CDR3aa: CASSLLRQTKYEQYF
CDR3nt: TGTGCCAGCAGTTTATTACGACAGACCAAGTACGAGCAGTACTTC

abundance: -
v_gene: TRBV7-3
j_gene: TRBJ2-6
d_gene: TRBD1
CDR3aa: CASSRTGSGANVLTF
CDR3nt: TGTGCCAGCAGCCGGACAGGCTCTGGGGCCAACGTCCTGACTTTC

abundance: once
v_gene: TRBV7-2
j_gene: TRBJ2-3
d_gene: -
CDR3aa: CASSLRGDWTDTQYF
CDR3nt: TGTGCCAGCAGCTTAAGAGGGGACTGGACAGATACGCAGTATTTT

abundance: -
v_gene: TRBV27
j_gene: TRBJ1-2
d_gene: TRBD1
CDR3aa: CASRPGTGGFLNYGYTF
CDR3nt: TGTGCCAGCAGACCCGGGACAGGGGGTTTCTTGAACTATGGCTACACCTTC

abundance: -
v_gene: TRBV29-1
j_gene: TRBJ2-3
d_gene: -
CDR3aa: CSVEIRDTQYF
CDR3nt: TGCAGCGTTGAGATACGGGATACGCAGTATTTT

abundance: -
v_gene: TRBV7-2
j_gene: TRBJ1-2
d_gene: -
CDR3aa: CASSRLGGRISYTF
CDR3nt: TGTGCCAGCAGCCGCCTTGGGGGGCGGATAAGCTACACCTTC

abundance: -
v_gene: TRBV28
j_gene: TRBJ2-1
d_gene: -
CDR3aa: CASSAHSEGSNEQFF
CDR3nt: TGTGCCAGCAGCGCTCACTCGGAGGGCTCCAATGAGCAGTTCTTC

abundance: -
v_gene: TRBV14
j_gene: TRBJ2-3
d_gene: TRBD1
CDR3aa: CASSQIRGQGKDTQYF
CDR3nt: TGTGCCAGCAGCCAAATTAGAGGACAGGGGAAAGATACGCAGTATTTT

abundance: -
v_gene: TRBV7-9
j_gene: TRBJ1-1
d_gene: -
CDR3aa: CASSPRQGSEAFF
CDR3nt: TGTGCCAGCAGCCCACGTCAGGGCTCTGAAGCTTTCTTT

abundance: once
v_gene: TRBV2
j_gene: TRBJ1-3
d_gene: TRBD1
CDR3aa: CASRSTGLTNGNTIYF
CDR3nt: TGTGCCAGCAGATCGACAGGGTTGACGAATGGAAACACCATATATTTT

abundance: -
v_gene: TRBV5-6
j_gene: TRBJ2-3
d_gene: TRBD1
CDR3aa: CASSKTGGGIDTQYF
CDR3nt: TGTGCCAGCAGCAAGACAGGGGGAGGGATAGATACGCAGTATTTT

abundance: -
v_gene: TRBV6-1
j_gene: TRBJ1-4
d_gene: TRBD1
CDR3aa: CASSELRTGDEKLFF
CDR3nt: TGTGCCAGCAGTGAACTGAGGACAGGGGATGAAAAACTGTTTTTT

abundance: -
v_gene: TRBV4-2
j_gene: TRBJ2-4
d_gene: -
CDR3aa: CASSQERSFARELTNIQYF
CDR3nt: TGTGCCAGCAGCCAAGAACGGTCCTTTGCTAGGGAGCTGACAAACATTCAGTACTTC

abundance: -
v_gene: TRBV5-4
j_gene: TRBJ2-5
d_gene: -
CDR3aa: CASSLSPRQQETQYF
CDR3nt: TGTGCCAGCAGCTTGTCCCCCCGACAGCAAGAGACCCAGTACTTC

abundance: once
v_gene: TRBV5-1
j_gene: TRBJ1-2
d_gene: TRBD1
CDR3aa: CASTETGGFDGYTF
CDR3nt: TGCGCCAGCACTGAGACAGGGGGATTCGATGGCTACACCTTC

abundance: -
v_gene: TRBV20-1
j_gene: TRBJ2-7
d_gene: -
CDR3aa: CSARDETEQYF
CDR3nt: TGCAGTGCTAGGGACGAAACCGAGCAGTACTTC

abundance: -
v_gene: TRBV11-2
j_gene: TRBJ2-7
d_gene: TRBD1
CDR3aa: CASSLSGQGAGMAHF
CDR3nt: TGTGCCAGCAGCTTAAGTGGTCAGGGGGCAGGGATGGCCCACTTC

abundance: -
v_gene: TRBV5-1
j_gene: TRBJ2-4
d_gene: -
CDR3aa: CASSLERERNGAKNIQYF
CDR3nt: TGCGCCAGCAGCTTGGAAAGGGAGCGAAACGGAGCCAAAAACATTCAGTACTTC

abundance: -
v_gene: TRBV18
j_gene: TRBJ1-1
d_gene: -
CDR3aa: CASSPPLKNTEAFF
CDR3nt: TGTGCCAGCTCACCACCGCTCAAGAACACTGAAGCTTTCTTT

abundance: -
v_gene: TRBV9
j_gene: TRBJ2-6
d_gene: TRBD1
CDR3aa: CASSTRPDRGRASSGANVLTF
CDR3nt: TGTGCCAGCAGCACGAGGCCCGACAGGGGGCGCGCTTCGAGTGGGGCCAACGTCCTGACTTTC

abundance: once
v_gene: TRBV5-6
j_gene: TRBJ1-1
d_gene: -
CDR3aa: CASSQTGPNTEAFF
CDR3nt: TGTGCCAGCAGCCAGACAGGTCCTAACACTGAAGCTTTCTTT

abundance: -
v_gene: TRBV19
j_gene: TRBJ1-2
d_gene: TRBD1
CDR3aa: CAISDRVDGYTF
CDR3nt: TGTGCCATTTCGGACAGGGTGGATGGCTACACCTTC

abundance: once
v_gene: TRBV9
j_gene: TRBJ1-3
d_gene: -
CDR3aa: CASSVALPGVNGNTIYF
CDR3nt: TGTGCCAGCAGCGTAGCCCTTCCAGGTGTAAATGGAAACACCATATATTTT

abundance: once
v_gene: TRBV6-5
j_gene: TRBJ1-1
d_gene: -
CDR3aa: CASRDDSMNTEAFF
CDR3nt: TGTGCCAGCAGGGACGACAGCATGAACACTGAAGCTTTCTTT

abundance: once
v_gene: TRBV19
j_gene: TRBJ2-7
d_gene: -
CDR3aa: CASSGQSYEQYF
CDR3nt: TGTGCCAGTAGTGGACAGTCCTACGAGCAGTACTTC

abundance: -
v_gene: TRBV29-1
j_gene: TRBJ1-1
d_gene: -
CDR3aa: CSGGDSEAFF
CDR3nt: TGCAGCGGTGGGGATTCTGAAGCTTTCTTT

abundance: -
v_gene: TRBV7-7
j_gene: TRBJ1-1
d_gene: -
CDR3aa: CASSLVGTQNTEAFF
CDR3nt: TGTGCCAGCAGCTTAGTTGGGACACAGAACACTGAAGCTTTCTTT

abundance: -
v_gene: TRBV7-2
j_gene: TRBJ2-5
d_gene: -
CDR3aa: CASSSELLETQYF
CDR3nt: TGTGCCAGCAGCTCGGAGCTCTTAGAGACCCAGTACTTC

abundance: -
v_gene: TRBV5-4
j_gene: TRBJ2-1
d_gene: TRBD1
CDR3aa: CASSTPGQGDNEQFF
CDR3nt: TGTGCCAGCAGTACGCCGGGACAGGGGGACAATGAGCAGTTCTTC

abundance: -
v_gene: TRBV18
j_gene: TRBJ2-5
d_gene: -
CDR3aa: CASSFEGKETQYF
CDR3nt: TGTGCCAGCTCATTCGAGGGGAAAGAGACCCAGTACTTC

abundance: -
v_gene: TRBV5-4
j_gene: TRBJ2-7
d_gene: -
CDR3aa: CASGRERLSEQYF
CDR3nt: TGTGCCAGCGGCCGGGAGAGGTTAAGCGAGCAGTACTTC

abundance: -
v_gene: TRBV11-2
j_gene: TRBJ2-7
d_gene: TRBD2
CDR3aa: CASSLVRGGNEQYF
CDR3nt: TGTGCCAGCAGCTTAGTTCGGGGAGGGAACGAGCAGTACTTC

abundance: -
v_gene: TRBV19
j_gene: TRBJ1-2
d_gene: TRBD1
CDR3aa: CASSPTGPSGYTF
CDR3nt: TGTGCCAGTAGCCCGACAGGGCCCTCTGGCTACACCTTC

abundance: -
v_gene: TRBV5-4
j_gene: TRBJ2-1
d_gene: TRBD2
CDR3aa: CASSSPSGRNNEQFF
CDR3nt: TGTGCCAGCAGCTCGCCTAGCGGGAGGAACAATGAGCAGTTCTTC

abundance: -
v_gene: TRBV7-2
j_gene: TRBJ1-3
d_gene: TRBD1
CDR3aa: CASSLEDRNVNTIYF
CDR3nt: TGTGCCAGCAGCTTAGAGGACAGGAATGTTAACACCATATATTTT

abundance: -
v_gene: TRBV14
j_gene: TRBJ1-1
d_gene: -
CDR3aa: CASSQDTGLKAFF
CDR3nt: TGTGCCAGCAGCCAGGACACAGGGCTGAAAGCTTTCTTT

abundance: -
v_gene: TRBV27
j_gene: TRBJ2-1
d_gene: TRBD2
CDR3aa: CASSLPSGSLDEQFF
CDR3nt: TGTGCCAGCAGCCTGCCTAGCGGGAGTTTAGATGAGCAGTTCTTC